The entry below gives a single T cell receptor beta chain sequence along with its context. The antigen this receptor binds is unknown. Base qualities are not recorded, but no much larger clone differs from it by a single base. TCRbeta CDR3 regions were amplified from genomic DNA by means of the immunoSEQ Assay, a bias-controlled multiplex PCR. Per the original workflow: Within the assay, amplification of reference gene primers was used to estimate how many nucleated cells each sample contained. To quantify the absolute abundance of each unique TCRbeta CDR3 rearrangement, sequence reads were collapsed and filtered. For each sample, productive Simpson clonality was calculated by taking the square root of Simpson's diversity index across productive rearrangements. Here the immuneACCESS table is served through TCRdb, limited to in-frame sequences with V and J called. Missing clones are a known gap in these copies; in checked studies unresolved V genes cover under half, and the rest lacks a known reason. V and J calls and clone size come straight from that table; D and trimming were deduced from the DNA. For this sample there are 50,000 to 65,000 clones; 65% to 90% appear just once. The top ten clones comprise 1.2% of the sample.

This entry comes from a study of blood T cell repertoires in COVID-19 (dated by TCRdb to the early 2020s). At the level of the whole study: Samples covering the acute and convalescent phases of COVID-19 were provided by collaborators in the United States, Italy and Spain. The material from the prospective study consisted of cDNA or gDNA derived from T cells, B-cell-depleted T cells, or PBMCs. Subjects who had been exposed to COVID-19, were actively infected with it, or had recovered from it provided the deeply sampled blood TCRbeta repertoires that made up the dataset. A freely available public database, intended as a resource for researchers studying the immune response to SARS-CoV-2, is where the repertoires were released. The samples were drawn from two sources: the first 160 participants of the ongoing ImmuneRACE study, and 1,000 to 1,500 subjects contributed by 6 global collaborators. A de-identified subject ID, COVID-19 status, age in years and sex were almost always included in the sample metadata. HLA class I and class II types, where available, came from metadata supplied by the sample provider rather than from assay-based typing. Study-level results and caveats: How much clinical and demographic metadata was included differed by source and by participant, and the metadata was provided uncurated.

Unmatched junction bases come to 4, with V trimmed by 4 bases and J by 1 base. From the cysteine up to the phenylalanine, the CDR3 has a length of 15 residues. Only CDR3 DNA remains: 45 bases, in frame from the first base. In the germline V gene, CDR1 corresponds to SNHLY and CDR2 to FYNNEI. The collaborating institutions used their own protocols to collect whole blood in K2EDTA tubes. For TCRbeta analysis, collaborators shipped samples in one of three forms: frozen whole blood, isolated PBMCs, or DNA extracted from either of those sample types. This sequence originates from a man aged 40-49 years with acute or convalescent COVID-19. The source material was peripheral blood. The chain was built from TRBV2 and TRBJ1-2; 9 nucleotides in the junction match TRBD1. At the DNA level, the sequence is TGTGCCAGCAGTGTGGACAGGGGAAATAACTATGGCTACACCTTC. It encodes CASSVDRGNNYGYTF. Full variable domain (CDR3 extended with the reference TRBV2 and TRBJ1-2 proteins): EPEVTQTPSHQVTQMGQEVILRCVPISNHLYFYWYRQILGQKVEFLVSFYNNEISEKSEIFDDQFSVERPDGSNFTLKIRSTKLEDSAMYFCASSVDRGNNYGYTFGSGTRLTVV.